Listed below are T cell receptor beta chains from one sample, sequenced in a study of blood T cell repertoires in COVID-19. Clones were sequenced by immunoSEQ multiplex PCR, and TCRdb holds only the in-frame ones, with some missing. The sample has hundreds of thousands of clones, approximately 91% seen once. Sequencing was done on a sample of PBMCs or T cells enriched from blood (not recorded which). The receptors originated from a woman aged 55-75 years who had recovered from COVID-19. Each CDR3 is given with its conserved first and last residue. Each record gives: clone size, V gene, D gene, J gene, CDR3 DNA, CDR3 protein. D genes are given only for firm matches. Where a row states a size, it is once, few, many or the class of an expanded clone; other rows omit it.

>-|TRBV27|-|TRBJ1-3
TGTGCCAGCGCCAGGCGGGGGACGGGAAACACCATATATTTT
CASARRGTGNTIYF
>-|TRBV30|-|TRBJ1-6
TGTGCCTGGAGTGTCCGGACTTCGGCTTCACCCCTCCACTTT
CAWSVRTSASPLHF
>-|TRBV24-1|-|TRBJ2-2
TGTGCCACCGGGGAGCGCGGGGAGCTGTTTTTT
CATGERGELFF
>-|TRBV28|-|TRBJ1-1
TGTGCCAGCACCCTCGGGGGGCTGGGGTTTACTGAAGCTTTCTTT
CASTLGGLGFTEAFF
>-|TRBV29-1|TRBD2|TRBJ2-3
TGCAGCGTTGAAGATTTCTTCCGGGGGGGCCTAGATACGCAGTATTTT
CSVEDFFRGGLDTQYF
>-|TRBV11-2|TRBD2|TRBJ2-5
TGTGCCAGCAGCCTGTCGACTAGCGGGGGCCCCTGGGAGACCCAGTACTTC
CASSLSTSGGPWETQYF
>-|TRBV19|TRBD1|TRBJ2-1
TGTGCCAGTAGTTCCGGGACAGTCGCGGTAAATGAGCAGTTCTTC
CASSSGTVAVNEQFF
>-|TRBV14|TRBD2|TRBJ2-4
TGTGCCAGCAGCCAAGGAGTTTACGGGGGGGCCGCCAAAAACATTCAGTACTTC
CASSQGVYGGAAKNIQYF
>-|TRBV3-1/TRBV3-2|TRBD1|TRBJ1-2
TGTGCCAGCAGCGTTCGGAACAGGGGGCGGGCTGGCTACACCTTC
CASSVRNRGRAGYTF
>-|TRBV27|TRBD2|TRBJ2-1
TGTGCCAGCAGCGATAGTGGGTGGGGGGGGAGACTAGCAGACAATGAGCAGTTCTTC
CASSDSGWGGRLADNEQFF
>-|TRBV19|TRBD1|TRBJ1-2
TGTGCCAGTAGGAAACGGGACAGTCCATATGGCTACACCTTC
CASRKRDSPYGYTF
>-|TRBV19|TRBD1|TRBJ1-5
TGTGCCAGTCGCGCACAGGGGCTCAATCAGCCCCAGCATTTT
CASRAQGLNQPQHF
>-|TRBV3-1/TRBV3-2|TRBD1|TRBJ2-7
TGTGCCAGCAGCCAACAGGGGGCCTACGAGCAGTACTTC
CASSQQGAYEQYF
>-|TRBV2|-|TRBJ1-2
TGTGCCAGCAGTACTATACAGGGTAACTATGGCTACACCTTC
CASSTIQGNYGYTF
>-|TRBV13|TRBD2|TRBJ2-1
TGTGCCAGCAGCTCAGGGGGACTAGCGGGGTACAATGAGCAGTTCTTC
CASSSGGLAGYNEQFF
>-|TRBV11-2|TRBD1|TRBJ1-2
TGTGCCAGCAGCGAGGGGGGACAGCTCCCTTACACCTTC
CASSEGGQLPYTF
>once|TRBV5-1|-|TRBJ1-5
TGCGCCAGCAGCCGGACAGTGAATCAGCCCCAGCATTTT
CASSRTVNQPQHF
>-|TRBV24-1|TRBD1|TRBJ2-1
TGTGCCACCAGTGATTTAACAGGGGGTGGCAATGAGCAGTTCTTC
CATSDLTGGGNEQFF
>-|TRBV2|-|TRBJ1-2
TGTGCCACATTGGGAGCTAACTATGGCTACACCTTC
CATLGANYGYTF
>once|TRBV28|-|TRBJ2-1
TGTGCCATACAGGGTAGGTCCTACAATGAGCAGTTCTTC
CAIQGRSYNEQFF
>-|TRBV3-1/TRBV3-2|TRBD1|TRBJ1-2
TGTGCCAGCAGCCAAGATGGGACAGGGGGCGACACCTTC
CASSQDGTGGDTF
>-|TRBV2|TRBD1|TRBJ1-2
TGTGCCAGCATCAGAACAGGGGGGGGCTATGGCTACACCTTC
CASIRTGGGYGYTF
>-|TRBV4-1|-|TRBJ1-4
TGCGCCAGCAGCCAAGACAGGGAAAGAGGAAAACTGTTTTTT
CASSQDRERGKLFF
>-|TRBV2|TRBD1|TRBJ1-2
TGTGCCAGCAGGACAGGGTCCTATGGCTACACCTTC
CASRTGSYGYTF
>-|TRBV5-8|TRBD1|TRBJ1-5
TGTGCCAGCAGCCCCCGACAGGGTAATCAGCCCCAGCATTTT
CASSPRQGNQPQHF
>few|TRBV12-5|-|TRBJ1-5
TGTGCTAGTGGGGACCCGGGGGGAGATCAGCCCCAGCATTTT
CASGDPGGDQPQHF
>once|TRBV30|TRBD2|TRBJ2-1
TGTGCCTGGACTAGCGGGGGGGCGAGCTCCTACAATGAGCAGTTCTTC
CAWTSGGASSYNEQFF
>-|TRBV10-3|TRBD2|TRBJ2-7
TGTGCCAGCACAGCAGGGAGGGGCTACGAGCAGTACTTC
CASTAGRGYEQYF
>-|TRBV4-1|TRBD2|TRBJ2-7
TGCGCCAGCAGCCAAGGGACTAGCGGAACCTACGAGCAGTACTTC
CASSQGTSGTYEQYF
>-|TRBV2|-|TRBJ1-6
TGTGCCAGCAGTGAAGACCATGAACAGGGAACACCCCTCCACTTT
CASSEDHEQGTPLHF
>-|TRBV25-1|-|TRBJ1-2
TGTGCCAGCAGTGTGACCGGGTACTATGGCTACACCTTC
CASSVTGYYGYTF
>-|TRBV14|-|TRBJ2-2
TGTGCCAGCAGCCAAAATATGAACACCGGGGAGCTGTTTTTT
CASSQNMNTGELFF
>-|TRBV7-2|-|TRBJ1-2
TGTGCCAGCAGCTTAGAGCAGGCTAACTATGGCTACACCTTC
CASSLEQANYGYTF
>-|TRBV6-5|-|TRBJ1-2
TGTGCCAGCAGTTACTCGACCATGGGCCCCTTCTCCTTC
CASSYSTMGPFSF
>-|TRBV19|-|TRBJ2-7
TGTGCCAGTAGTAAGATGAACGGGGGATTCTACGAGCAGTACTTC
CASSKMNGGFYEQYF
>-|TRBV30|-|TRBJ1-2
TGTGCCTGGACAAAATTCCGGGACAATGGCTACACCTTC
CAWTKFRDNGYTF
>-|TRBV6-5|TRBD1|TRBJ1-1
TGTGCCAGCAGTCAGCCGGGACAGGGGAACACTGAAGCTTTCTTT
CASSQPGQGNTEAFF
>-|TRBV5-1|TRBD2|TRBJ2-3
TGCGCCAGCAGCTACTCCCCCCCTAGCGGAAAGGGAGATACGCAGTATTTT
CASSYSPPSGKGDTQYF
>-|TRBV7-9|-|TRBJ2-3
TGTGCCAGCAGCTTACGTGGAGGGGGGGCCGGGACAGATACGCAGTATTTT
CASSLRGGGAGTDTQYF
>-|TRBV4-1|TRBD1|TRBJ1-2
TGCGCCAGCAGCCAAGAGGACAGGCGGCTCTATGGCTACACCTTC
CASSQEDRRLYGYTF
>-|TRBV9|-|TRBJ2-7
TGTGCCAGCAGCGTCCAGGGTGGCTCCTACGAGCAGTACTTC
CASSVQGGSYEQYF